This is a list of T cell receptor beta chains from one sample in a study of T cells expressing NK-cell markers. From its re-call of the 5' RACE reads, TCRdb lists each CDR3 protein once, without DNA. Its table lists a few hundred thousand distinct CDR3 sequences. Sequenced: blood T cells: a sorted CD56 or NKG2C T cell subset, CD4+ or CD8+ T cells, or bulk PBMC T cells (not recorded which). The source is a woman aged 50 to 60 in good health. The CDR3 runs from the conserved cysteine through the conserved F or W.

j_call	v_call	cdr3_aa
TRBJ2-3	TRBV6-1	CASSGERGATDTQYF
TRBJ2-5	TRBV24-1	CATSDWGQGRETQYF
TRBJ2-3	TRBV20-1	CSARARGLPSSTDTQYF
TRBJ2-1	TRBV5-1	CASSTGTSSLNEQFF
TRBJ2-3	TRBV10-3	CAIRDFSRTSGRPADTQYF
TRBJ2-7	TRBV20-1	CTCFDSERYEQYF
TRBJ1-1	TRBV19	CASKGQGLGTEAFF
TRBJ1-6	TRBV2	CASSVGGGGNSPLHF
TRBJ2-6	TRBV2	CASSTGSGANVLTF
TRBJ2-3	TRBV5-1	CASSLGRFLAGPDTQYF
TRBJ1-2	TRBV6-5	CASSYSRVGFGYTF
TRBJ2-7	TRBV3-1	CASSQGTGNEQYF
TRBJ2-1	TRBV7-8	CASSLRGSLEQFF
TRBJ1-4	TRBV6-5	CASSPPGQGRGTNEKLFF
TRBJ2-1	TRBV27	CASSFVGVYNEQFF
TRBJ2-2	TRBV24-1	CATSDSGLAGPGELFF
TRBJ2-3	TRBV3-1	CASSQDLRTTVTAYF
TRBJ2-1	TRBV3-1	CASSDNRGQGRFRLAGLEEQFF
TRBJ2-2	TRBV6-1	CASSKGVPGELFF
TRBJ1-4	TRBV12-3/TRBV12-4	CASSLFGTGKEKLFF
TRBJ2-7	TRBV4-1	CASSQDFNGRSYEQYF
TRBJ2-1	TRBV5-1	CASSLAILAGNYNEQFF
TRBJ1-1	TRBV6-6	CASSYERGAAEAFF
TRBJ2-1	TRBV12-3/TRBV12-4	CASSPGTSGYQFF
TRBJ2-3	TRBV5-1	CASSYQVGTGSTDTQYF
TRBJ2-1	TRBV20-1	CSATTRLGPSDEQFF
TRBJ2-3	TRBV5-1	CASSPTGQGSSTDTQYF
TRBJ1-5	TRBV7-8	CASSLAREQPQHF
TRBJ2-7	TRBV3-1	CASSQISGNEQYF
TRBJ1-1	TRBV12-3/TRBV12-4	CASSLGKGTEAFF
TRBJ2-5	TRBV5-1	CASSRGPSSSQETQYF
TRBJ2-1	TRBV6-5	CASSGWDRGREEQFF
TRBJ2-1	TRBV2	CASSDFLDGEQFF
TRBJ1-5	TRBV29-1	CSVSGQPNQPQHF
TRBJ2-3	TRBV7-8	CASSLGRGQGSDTQYF
TRBJ1-6	TRBV27	CASSLGPGQGHNSPLHF
TRBJ2-2	TRBV29-1	CSAAGGGELFF
TRBJ2-1	TRBV7-8	CASSLWRAGGKSGKFF
TRBJ1-1	TRBV13	CASSEGQVNTEAFF
TRBJ2-6	TRBV5-1	CASSFTGIGGANVLTF
TRBJ1-1	TRBV4-1	CASSRPGGAGTEAFF
TRBJ2-3	TRBV25-1	CASSTPGRDTQYF
TRBJ2-5	TRBV20-1	CSAPRLAGTGETQYF
TRBJ2-1	TRBV5-1	CASSRAAVSSYNEQFF
TRBJ2-1	TRBV4-1	CASSQPAGGSYEQFF
TRBJ2-1	TRBV10-3	CAISLGNEQFF
TRBJ2-3	TRBV12-3/TRBV12-4	CASSQLPPTQYF
TRBJ2-7	TRBV29-1	CSVVSSGRESSYEQYF
TRBJ2-3	TRBV11-3	CASSLDPGVAADTQYF
TRBJ2-1	TRBV11-2	CASSLELEIQFF
TRBJ2-5	TRBV18	CASSPKRGPETQYF
TRBJ2-3	TRBV7-6	CASSFGPSGTSTDTQYF
TRBJ1-6	TRBV28	CASSLFGVPLHF
TRBJ2-1	TRBV6-1	CASSLDWPGEQFF
TRBJ2-1	TRBV5-1	CASSLGSGKVSSSYNEQFF